This record looks at one T cell receptor (beta chain) sequence and its context. The clone's antigen remains unknown. Base qualities are missing; no much larger clone stands one base away. CDR1 KGHDR and CDR2 SFDVKD are derived from the germline V gene. V trim: 4 bases; J trim: 4 bases; unmatched bases: 9. The CDR3 starts with the cysteine, ends with the phenylalanine, and has 16 residues. The CDR3 DNA has 48 bases and is translated from base 1. These data originate in a study of T cell repertoires in cytomegalovirus infection (dated by TCRdb to about 2019). About the study as a whole: Donor HLA type was relevant to the analysis, as public TCR beta signatures indicated carriage of CMV infection together with the matching HLA type. Broad study findings and their caveats: Carriers of CMV infection plus the relevant HLA type were discriminated by the cumulative frequency of public TCR beta family members in the study cohort and in an independent 352-donor cohort. The ex vivo response was dominated by HLA-C-restricted CMV-specific TCR beta clonotypes, which also provided the single most frequent clonotype in two of eight donors.

The sequencer was an Illumina HiSeq 1500. Using fastp at Q25 and MiXCR, TCRdb reprocessed the public reads and kept productive beta chains. Rows with one shared CDR3 protein collapse into an entry with the most common genes and DNA. The sample table records 150,000 to 200,000 distinct CDR3 sequences; less than 9.5% of these occur just once. Roughly 5.1% of the sample rests with the top ten. Sequencing was performed on PBMCs. The TCR was taken from a human donor in good health (CMV status not recorded). Some clones in this sample may be carry-over from other donors' samples. The V gene is TRBV24-1 and the J gene is TRBJ2-1; 7 central nucleotides agree with TRBD2. This receptor has the CDR3 CATSDPTSPEYNEQFF. The bases are TGTGCCACCAGTGACCCGACTAGCCCAGAATACAATGAGCAGTTCTTC.